This entry features one T cell receptor beta chain sequence. These data are taken from a study of blood T cell repertoires in COVID-19. Under the authors' procedure: Quantification of nucleated cells was approximated via reference gene primer amplification. Produced via immunoSEQ multiplex PCR; TCRdb's table is partial and in-frame only. From that table come the V and J calls and clone size; the DNA was used to work out D and trimming. The table lists about 70,000 clones, about four fifths of them singletons, with more than 20% in the top ten. The CDR3 contains 13 residues. Trimming took 6 bases from V and 1 from J, leaving 9 bases between them.

The chain joins TRBV12-3 or TRBV12-4 to TRBJ1-1; D is unresolved. The sample was peripheral blood. The clonotype comes from a woman in her sixties or seventies with acute or convalescent COVID-19. The CDR3 loop reads CASRSSPNTEAFF. The CDR3 bases are TGTGCCAGCAGGTCTTCCCCGAACACTGAAGCTTTCTTT.